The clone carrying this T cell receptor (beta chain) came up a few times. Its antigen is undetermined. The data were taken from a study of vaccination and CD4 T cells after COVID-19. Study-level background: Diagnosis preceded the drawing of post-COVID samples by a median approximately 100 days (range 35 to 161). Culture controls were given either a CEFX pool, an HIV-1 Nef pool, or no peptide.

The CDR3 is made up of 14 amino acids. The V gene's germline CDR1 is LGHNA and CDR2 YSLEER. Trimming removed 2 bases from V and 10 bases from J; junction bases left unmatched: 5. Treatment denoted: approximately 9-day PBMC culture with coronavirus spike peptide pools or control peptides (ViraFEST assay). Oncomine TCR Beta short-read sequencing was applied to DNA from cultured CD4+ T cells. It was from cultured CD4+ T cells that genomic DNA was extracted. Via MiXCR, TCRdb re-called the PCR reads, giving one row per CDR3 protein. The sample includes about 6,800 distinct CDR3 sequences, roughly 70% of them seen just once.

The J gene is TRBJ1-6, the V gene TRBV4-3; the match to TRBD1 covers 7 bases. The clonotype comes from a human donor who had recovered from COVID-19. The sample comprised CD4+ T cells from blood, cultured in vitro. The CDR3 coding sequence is TGCGCCAGCAGCCAAAAAACAGGGGTATCACCCCTCCACTTT. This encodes CASSQKTGVSPLHF.